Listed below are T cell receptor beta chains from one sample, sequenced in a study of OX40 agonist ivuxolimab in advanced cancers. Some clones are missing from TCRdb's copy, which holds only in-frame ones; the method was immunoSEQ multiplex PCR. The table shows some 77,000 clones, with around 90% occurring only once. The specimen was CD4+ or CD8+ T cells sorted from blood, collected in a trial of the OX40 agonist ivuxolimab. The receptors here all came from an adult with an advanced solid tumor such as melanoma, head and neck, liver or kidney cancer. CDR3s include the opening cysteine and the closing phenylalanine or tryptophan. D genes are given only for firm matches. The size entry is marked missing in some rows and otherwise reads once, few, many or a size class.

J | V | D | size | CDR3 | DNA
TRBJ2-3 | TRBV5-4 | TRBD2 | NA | CASSPQLAGLTDTQYF | TGTGCCAGCAGCCCGCAACTAGCGGGGCTTACAGATACGCAGTATTTT
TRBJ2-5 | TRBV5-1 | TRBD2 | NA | CASSLVGSGSKETQYF | TGCGCCAGCAGCTTGGTCGGCAGCGGGAGTAAAGAGACCCAGTACTTC
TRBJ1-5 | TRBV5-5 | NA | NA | CASSLNMGSNQPQHF | TGTGCCAGCAGCTTAAATATGGGTAGCAATCAGCCCCAGCATTTT
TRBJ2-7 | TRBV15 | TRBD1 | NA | CATSRELQGAGEQYF | TGTGCCACCAGCAGAGAGCTACAGGGGGCGGGGGAGCAGTACTTC
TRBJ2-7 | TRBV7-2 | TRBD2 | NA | CASSPRAGGYEQYF | TGTGCCAGCAGCCCCCGGGCGGGGGGGTACGAGCAGTACTTC
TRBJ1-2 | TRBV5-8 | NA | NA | CASSFAGNGYTF | TGTGCCAGCAGCTTCGCAGGGAATGGCTACACCTTC
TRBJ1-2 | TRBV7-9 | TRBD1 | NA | CAVGTGLRNYGYTF | TGTGCCGTGGGGACAGGGCTACGAAACTATGGCTACACCTTC
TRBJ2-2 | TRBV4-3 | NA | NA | CASSHGSNTGELFF | TGCGCCAGCAGCCACGGTTCGAACACCGGGGAGCTGTTTTTT
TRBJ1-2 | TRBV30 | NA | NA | CAWSGQPGDGYTF | TGTGCCTGGAGCGGACAGCCAGGGGATGGCTACACCTTC
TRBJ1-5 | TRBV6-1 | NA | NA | CASSESGANQPQHF | TGTGCCAGCAGTGAGAGCGGGGCAAATCAGCCCCAGCATTTT
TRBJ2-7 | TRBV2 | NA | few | CASKRAVYEQYF | TGTGCCAGCAAAAGGGCCGTCTACGAGCAGTACTTC
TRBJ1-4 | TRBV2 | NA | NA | CASTRWANEKLFF | TGTGCCAGCACTCGTTGGGCTAATGAAAAACTGTTTTTT
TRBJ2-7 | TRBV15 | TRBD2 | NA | CATSLTSGSYEQYF | TGTGCCACCAGCCTAACTAGCGGGAGCTACGAGCAGTACTTC
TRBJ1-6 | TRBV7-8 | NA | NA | CASSFARTGNSPLHF | TGTGCCAGCAGCTTCGCCAGAACGGGGAATTCACCCCTCCACTTT
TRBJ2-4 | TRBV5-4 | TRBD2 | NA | CASSTGLAGDIQYF | TGTGCCAGCAGCACTGGACTAGCGGGGGACATTCAGTACTTC
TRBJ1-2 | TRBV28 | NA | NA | CASSRDNQYGYTF | TGTGCCAGCAGTCGGGACAATCAGTATGGCTACACCTTC
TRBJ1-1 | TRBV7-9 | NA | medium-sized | CASSLAEGWTFF | TGTGCCAGCAGCTTGGCGGAAGGCTGGACTTTCTTT
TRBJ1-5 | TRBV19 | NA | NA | CASSIEANQPQHF | TGTGCCAGTAGTATAGAGGCCAATCAGCCCCAGCATTTT
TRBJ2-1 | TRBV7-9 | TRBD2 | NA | CASSLLAGGPNEQFF | TGTGCCAGCAGCCTCCTAGCGGGGGGGCCCAATGAGCAGTTCTTC
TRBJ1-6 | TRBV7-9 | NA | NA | CASSLTDYNSPLHF | TGTGCCAGCAGCTTAACAGACTATAATTCACCCCTCCACTTT
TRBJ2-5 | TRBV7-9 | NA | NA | CASSLGDLKGTQYF | TGTGCCAGCAGCCTGGGGGACCTGAAGGGGACCCAGTACTTC
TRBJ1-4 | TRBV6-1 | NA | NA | CASSDTGLLGEKLFF | TGTGCCAGCAGTGACACGGGCCTCCTGGGGGAAAAACTGTTTTTT
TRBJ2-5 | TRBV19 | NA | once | CASSSGGQETQYF | TGTGCCAGTAGTAGTGGAGGTCAAGAGACCCAGTACTTC
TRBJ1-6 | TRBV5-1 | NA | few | CASSRTGLPLHF | TGCGCCAGCAGCCGAACAGGGCTCCCCCTCCACTTT
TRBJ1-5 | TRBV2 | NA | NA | CASSEEGAGNQPQHF | TGTGCCAGCAGTGAAGAAGGGGCCGGTAATCAGCCCCAGCATTTT
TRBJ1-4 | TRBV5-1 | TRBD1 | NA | CASSYGQGPGKLFF | TGCGCCAGCAGCTACGGACAGGGACCGGGAAAACTGTTTTTT
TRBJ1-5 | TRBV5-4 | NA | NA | CASSLDTISNQPQHF | TGTGCCAGCAGCTTGGACACTATTAGCAATCAGCCCCAGCATTTT
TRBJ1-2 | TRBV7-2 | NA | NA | CASSPHGGSYGYTF | TGTGCCAGCAGCCCCCATGGGGGGAGCTATGGCTACACCTTC
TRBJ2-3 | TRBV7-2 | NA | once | CASSLVTSTDTQYF | TGTGCCAGCAGCTTAGTTACTAGCACAGATACGCAGTATTTT
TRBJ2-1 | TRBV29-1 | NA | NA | CSTSGPYNEQFF | TGCAGTACATCCGGACCCTACAATGAGCAGTTCTTC
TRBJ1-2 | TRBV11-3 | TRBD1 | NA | CASSLSRGQGYTF | TGTGCCAGCAGCTTATCCAGGGGGCAAGGCTACACCTTC
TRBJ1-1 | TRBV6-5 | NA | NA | CASSPPGVSSGAFF | TGTGCCAGCAGTCCTCCCGGAGTTTCTTCGGGAGCTTTCTTT
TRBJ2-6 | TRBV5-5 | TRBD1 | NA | CASSSSPPTGSGANVLTF | TGTGCCAGCAGCTCGTCCCCACCGACAGGGTCAGGGGCCAACGTCCTGACTTTC
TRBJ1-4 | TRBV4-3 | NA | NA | CASSQDRQGTEKLFF | TGCGCCAGCAGCCAAGATCGGCAGGGCACTGAAAAACTGTTTTTT
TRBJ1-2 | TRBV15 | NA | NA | CATSRTLTNYGYTF | TGTGCCACCAGCAGAACCCTGACTAACTATGGCTACACCTTC
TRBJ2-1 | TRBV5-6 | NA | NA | CASSPRPSSYNEQFF | TGTGCCAGCAGCCCTAGACCCTCCTCCTACAATGAGCAGTTCTTC
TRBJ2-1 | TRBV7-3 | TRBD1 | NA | CASSWDRDNEQFF | TGTGCCAGCAGTTGGGACAGGGACAATGAGCAGTTCTTC
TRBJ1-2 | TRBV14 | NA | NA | CASSSRGVYGYTF | TGTGCCAGCAGCTCAAGGGGGGTATATGGCTACACCTTC
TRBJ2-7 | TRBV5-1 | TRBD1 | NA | CASSLRRGGEEQYF | TGCGCCAGCAGCTTGAGGCGAGGGGGCGAGGAGCAGTACTTC
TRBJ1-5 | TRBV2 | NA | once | CASSGMGQPQHF | TGTGCCAGCAGTGGAATGGGGCAGCCCCAGCATTTT
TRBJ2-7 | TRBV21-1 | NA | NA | CASSEETTSPRTYEQYF | TGTGCCAGCAGCGAAGAAACGACGTCCCCAAGGACCTACGAGCAGTACTTC
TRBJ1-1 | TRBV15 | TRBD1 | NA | CATSRAQGENTEAFF | TGTGCCACCAGCAGAGCACAGGGGGAGAACACTGAAGCTTTCTTT
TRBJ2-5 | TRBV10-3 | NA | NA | CAISESGLTQETQYF | TGTGCCATCAGTGAGTCAGGTCTTACCCAAGAGACCCAGTACTTC
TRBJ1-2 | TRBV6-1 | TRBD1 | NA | CASGGDSFYGYTF | TGTGCCAGCGGGGGGGACAGCTTCTATGGCTACACCTTC
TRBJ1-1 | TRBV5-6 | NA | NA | CASSLGRDPEAFF | TGTGCCAGCAGCTTGGGGCGGGACCCTGAAGCTTTCTTT
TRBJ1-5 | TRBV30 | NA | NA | CAWTLGGGNQPQHF | TGTGCCTGGACCCTTGGAGGGGGCAATCAGCCCCAGCATTTT
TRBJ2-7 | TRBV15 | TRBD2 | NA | CATSRGLAGASYEQYF | TGTGCCACCAGTAGGGGCCTAGCGGGTGCCTCCTACGAGCAGTACTTC
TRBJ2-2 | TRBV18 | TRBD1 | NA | CASSLQGARTGELFF | TGTGCCAGCTCATTACAGGGGGCGAGGACCGGGGAGCTGTTTTTT
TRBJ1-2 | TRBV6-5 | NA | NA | CASRTGYGYTF | TGTGCCAGCAGAACAGGGTATGGCTACACCTTC
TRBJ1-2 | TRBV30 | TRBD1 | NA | CAWKNPGGQGDYYGYTF | TGTGCCTGGAAGAACCCAGGGGGACAGGGGGATTACTATGGCTACACCTTC
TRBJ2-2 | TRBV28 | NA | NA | CASGDSPTGELFF | TGTGCCAGCGGGGACTCTCCAACCGGGGAGCTGTTTTTT
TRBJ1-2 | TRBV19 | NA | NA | CASSFRVAGDGYTF | TGTGCCAGTAGTTTCCGGGTCGCGGGGGATGGCTACACCTTC
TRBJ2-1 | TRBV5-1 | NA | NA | CASSLAAGLGSNEQFF | TGCGCCAGCAGCTTGGCCGCGGGACTCGGCTCGAATGAGCAGTTCTTC
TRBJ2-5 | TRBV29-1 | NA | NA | CSIPHDGGLTQYF | TGCAGCATCCCCCACGACGGGGGGCTCACCCAGTACTTC
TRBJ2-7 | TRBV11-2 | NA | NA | CASSFGPHYEQYF | TGTGCCAGCAGCTTTGGTCCTCACTACGAGCAGTACTTC
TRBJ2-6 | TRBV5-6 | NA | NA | CASSLESGANVLTF | TGTGCCAGCAGCTTGGAGTCTGGGGCCAACGTCCTGACTTTC
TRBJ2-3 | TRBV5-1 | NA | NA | CASSPIGSDTQYF | TGCGCCAGCAGCCCAATTGGGTCAGATACGCAGTATTTT
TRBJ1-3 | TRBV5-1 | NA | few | CASSLAFGARGNTIYF | TGCGCCAGCAGCTTGGCGTTCGGCGCCCGGGGAAACACCATATATTTT
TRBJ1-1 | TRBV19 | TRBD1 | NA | CASSPGGLNTEAFF | TGTGCCAGTAGTCCAGGGGGACTGAACACTGAAGCTTTCTTT